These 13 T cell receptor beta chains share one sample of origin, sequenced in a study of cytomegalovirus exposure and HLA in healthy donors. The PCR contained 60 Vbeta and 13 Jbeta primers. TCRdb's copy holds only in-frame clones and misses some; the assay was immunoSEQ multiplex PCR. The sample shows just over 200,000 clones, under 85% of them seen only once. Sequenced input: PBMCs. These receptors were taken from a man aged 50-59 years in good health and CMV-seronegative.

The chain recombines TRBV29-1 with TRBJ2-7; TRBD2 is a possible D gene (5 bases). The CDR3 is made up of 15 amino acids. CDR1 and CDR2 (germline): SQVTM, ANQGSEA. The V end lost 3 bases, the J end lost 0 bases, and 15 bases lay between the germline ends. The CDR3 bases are TGCAGCGTTGACTCTCGGTCAGACTACTCCTACGAGCAGTACTTC. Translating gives CSVDSRSDYSYEQYF.

The CDR3 DNA reads TGTGCCAGCTCACCCCAGGGCAGCAATCAGCCCCAGCATTTT. Translation gives CASSPQGSNQPQHF. The chain recombines TRBV18 with TRBJ1-5; a weak D match, TRBD1 (5 bases). From germline, CDR1 is KGHSH and CDR2 LQKENI. V lost 3 bases and J lost 1, with 7 bases in between. The CDR3 consists of 14 residues.

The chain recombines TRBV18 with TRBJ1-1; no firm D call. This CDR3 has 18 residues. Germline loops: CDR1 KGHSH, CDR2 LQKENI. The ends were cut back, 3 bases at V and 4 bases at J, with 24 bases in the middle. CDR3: CASSPFGSLTVGSTEAFF. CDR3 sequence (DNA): TGTGCCAGCTCACCCTTCGGCAGCCTAACGGTGGGGAGCACTGAAGCTTTCTTT.

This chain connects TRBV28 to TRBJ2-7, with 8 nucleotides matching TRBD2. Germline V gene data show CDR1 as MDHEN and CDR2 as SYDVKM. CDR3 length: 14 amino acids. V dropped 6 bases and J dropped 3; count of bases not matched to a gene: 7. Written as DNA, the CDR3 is TGTGCCAGCAGCTCCCCCGGGGGGGGCTACGAGCAGTACTTC. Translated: CASSSPGGGYEQYF.

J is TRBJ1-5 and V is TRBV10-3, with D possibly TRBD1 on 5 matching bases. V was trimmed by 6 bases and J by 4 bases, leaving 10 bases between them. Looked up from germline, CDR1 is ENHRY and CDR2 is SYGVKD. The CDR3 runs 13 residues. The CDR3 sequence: CAISVTENQPQHF. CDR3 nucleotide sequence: TGTGCCATCAGCGTGACAGAAAATCAGCCCCAGCATTTT.

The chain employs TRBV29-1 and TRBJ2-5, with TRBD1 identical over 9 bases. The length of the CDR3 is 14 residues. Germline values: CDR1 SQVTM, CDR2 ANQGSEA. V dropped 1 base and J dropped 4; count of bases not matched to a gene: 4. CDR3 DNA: TGCAGCGTTGAAGGGGACAGGGTGAGAGAGACCCAGTACTTC. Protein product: CSVEGDRVRETQYF. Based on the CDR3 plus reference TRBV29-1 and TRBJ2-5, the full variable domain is SAVISQKPSRDICQRGTSLTIQCQVDSQVTMMFWYRQQPGQSLTLIATANQGSEATYESGFVIDKFPISRPNLTFSTLTVSNMSPEDSSIYLCSVEGDRVRETQYFGPGTRLLVL.

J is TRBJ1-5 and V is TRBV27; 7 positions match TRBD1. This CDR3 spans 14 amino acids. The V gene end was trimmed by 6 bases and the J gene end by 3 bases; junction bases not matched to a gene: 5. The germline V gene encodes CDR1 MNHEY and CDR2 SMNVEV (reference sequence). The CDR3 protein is CASSLRGANQPQHF. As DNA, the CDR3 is TGTGCCAGCAGCCTCAGGGGGGCCAATCAGCCCCAGCATTTT.

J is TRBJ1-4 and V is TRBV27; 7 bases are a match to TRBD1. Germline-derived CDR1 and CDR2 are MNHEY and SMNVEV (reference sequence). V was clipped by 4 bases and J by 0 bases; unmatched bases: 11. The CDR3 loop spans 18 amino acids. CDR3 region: CASSSRQGPRATNEKLFF. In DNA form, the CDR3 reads TGTGCCAGCAGTTCAAGACAGGGACCCAGGGCAACTAATGAAAAACTGTTTTTT.

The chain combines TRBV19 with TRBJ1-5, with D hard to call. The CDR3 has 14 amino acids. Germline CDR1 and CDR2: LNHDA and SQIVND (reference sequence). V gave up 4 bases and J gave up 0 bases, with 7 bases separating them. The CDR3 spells CASSRPGSNQPQHF. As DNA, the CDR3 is TGTGCCAGTAGTAGACCGGGTAGCAATCAGCCCCAGCATTTT. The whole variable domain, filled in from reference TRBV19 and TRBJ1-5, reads DGGITQSPKYLFRKEGQNVTLSCEQNLNHDAMYWYRQDPGQGLRLIYYSQIVNDFQKGDIAEGYSVSREKKESFPLTVTSAQKNPTAFYLCASSRPGSNQPQHFGDGTRLSIL.

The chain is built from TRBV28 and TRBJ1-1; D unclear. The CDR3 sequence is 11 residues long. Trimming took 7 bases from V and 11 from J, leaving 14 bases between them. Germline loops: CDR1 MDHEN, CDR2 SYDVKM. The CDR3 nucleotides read TGTGCCAGCAAGGCGGATCGGTTTGCTTTCTTT. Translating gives CASKADRFAFF.

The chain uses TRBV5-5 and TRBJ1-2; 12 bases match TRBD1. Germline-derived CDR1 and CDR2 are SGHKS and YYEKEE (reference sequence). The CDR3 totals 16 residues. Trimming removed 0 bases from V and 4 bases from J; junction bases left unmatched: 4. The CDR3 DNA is TGTGCCAGCAGCTTGGGGGGGACAGGGGGCGTCTATGGCTACACCTTC. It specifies CASSLGGTGGVYGYTF.

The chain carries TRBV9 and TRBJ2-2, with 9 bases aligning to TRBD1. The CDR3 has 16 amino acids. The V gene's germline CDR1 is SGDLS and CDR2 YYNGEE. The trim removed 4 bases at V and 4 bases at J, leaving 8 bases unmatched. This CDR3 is CASSPGQGIGTGELFF. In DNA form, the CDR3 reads TGTGCCAGCAGCCCTGGACAGGGGATTGGCACCGGGGAGCTGTTTTTT.

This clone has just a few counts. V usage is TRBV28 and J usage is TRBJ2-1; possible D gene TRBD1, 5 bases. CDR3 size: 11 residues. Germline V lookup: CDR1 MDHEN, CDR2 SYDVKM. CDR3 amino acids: CAAGSYNEQFF. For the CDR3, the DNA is TGTGCGGCAGGGTCCTACAATGAGCAGTTCTTC.